This T cell receptor (beta chain) was captured by sequencing in a study of T cells in Graves' hyperthyroidism and ophthalmopathy. RNA transcripts gave rise to amplified TCR beta CDR3 regions. Using the HTBI primer set, a first-round RT-PCR was run on the TCR CDR3. A single record per CDR3 protein comes from TCRdb applying MiXCR to the multiplex PCR reads. In the table there are more than 550,000 distinct CDR3 sequences, around 15% of which are singletons. Stable Graves' hyperthyroidism meant no ophthalmopathy progression within 18 months. These patients, aged 18 to 65, had recently diagnosed hyperthyroidism lasting under 2 months. Uncontrolled infection, other autoimmune disease, pregnancy or lactation barred patients from enrollment. It was 8 to 10 ml of fresh peripheral blood that supplied the PBMCs. Germline CDR1 SGHTA, CDR2 FQGNSA. The CDR3 runs to 15 residues. V was clipped by 0 bases and J by 7 bases, with 13 bases between them.

This clonotype was recorded a few times. Material for sequencing was blood. This chain joins TRBV7-2 and TRBJ1-5, with D tentatively TRBD1 (5 bases). The TCR originated in a man in his forties or fifties with Graves' hyperthyroidism. This CDR3 is CASSLASGTGQPQHF. The CDR3 nucleotides read TGTGCCAGCAGCTTAGCTAGTGGGACCGGCCAGCCCCAGCATTTT.